A selection of T cell receptor beta chains follows, all from one sample in a study of T cell changes during pregnancy in multiple sclerosis. Sequencing was performed with immunoSEQ multiplex PCR; in TCRdb, only in-frame clones are kept and a portion is missing. In the table there are around 110,000 clones, under 95% of which are singletons. The sample was peripheral blood, taken before pregnancy. These receptor sequences come from a female donor with multiple sclerosis, enrolled in a pregnancy study. Both conserved end residues are part of each CDR3. Fields, in order: D gene, clone size, J gene, V gene, CDR3 protein, CDR3 DNA. D genes are given only for firm matches. Expanded clones get a size class; other rows say once, few or many, or leave the size out.

NA once TRBJ1-1 TRBV14 CASSQRTGSYTEAFF TGTGCCAGCAGCCAACGTACAGGGTCCTACACTGAAGCTTTCTTT
NA few TRBJ2-2 TRBV10-3 CAISRPGSNTGELFF TGTGCCATCAGTAGGCCGGGTTCGAACACCGGGGAGCTGTTTTTT
NA NA TRBJ1-2 TRBV27 CATLTANYGYTF TGTGCCACCCTCACAGCCAACTATGGCTACACCTTC
TRBD2 once TRBJ2-5 TRBV6-5 CASKQGLAQETQYF TGTGCCAGCAAACAGGGACTAGCGCAAGAGACCCAGTACTTC
NA NA TRBJ2-6 TRBV4-1 CASSQDPGPTVGGANVLTF TGCGCCAGCAGCCAAGATCCTGGGCCGACGGTTGGTGGGGCCAACGTCCTGACTTTC
NA NA TRBJ2-2 TRBV19 CASSINDRFLNTGELFF TGTGCCAGTAGTATAAACGACAGGTTCTTGAACACCGGGGAGCTGTTTTTT
TRBD2 NA TRBJ2-1 TRBV25-1 CASSDPLAGDLHNEQFF TGTGCCAGCAGTGACCCATTAGCGGGAGATTTGCACAATGAGCAGTTCTTC
NA NA TRBJ2-1 TRBV19 CASSIWRGWDNEQFF TGTGCCAGTAGTATTTGGCGGGGTTGGGACAATGAGCAGTTCTTC
NA NA TRBJ1-4 TRBV7-6 CASSLLWGPNEKLFF TGTGCCAGCAGCCTTTTATGGGGGCCTAATGAAAAACTGTTTTTT
TRBD1 NA TRBJ1-5 TRBV19 CASLGQGNQPQHF TGTGCCAGTTTGGGACAGGGCAATCAGCCCCAGCATTTT
NA NA TRBJ1-2 TRBV7-8 CASSSQGLGTHGYTF TGTGCCAGCAGCTCACAGGGTCTCGGAACTCATGGCTACACCTTC
TRBD1 NA TRBJ1-2 TRBV7-9 CASSSADRTVGYTF TGTGCCAGCAGCTCGGCGGACAGGACAGTTGGCTACACCTTC
NA NA TRBJ2-3 TRBV5-6 CASSPRTTSWGTDTQYF TGTGCCAGCAGCCCCCGGACAACCTCCTGGGGCACAGATACGCAGTATTTT
NA NA TRBJ1-4 TRBV6-5 CATSLVSTNEKLFF TGTGCCACCTCTTTAGTATCAACTAATGAAAAACTGTTTTTT
NA NA TRBJ2-7 TRBV30 CAWSAGNSDEQYF TGTGCCTGGAGTGCGGGAAATTCGGACGAGCAGTACTTC
TRBD2 NA TRBJ2-3 TRBV7-2 CASSSGLAGSTDTQYF TGTGCCAGCAGCTCAGGACTAGCGGGAAGCACAGATACGCAGTATTTT
TRBD2 NA TRBJ2-5 TRBV6-8 CASRSRTRGDQETQYF TGTGCCAGCAGGTCCCGTACGCGGGGGGACCAAGAGACCCAGTACTTC
NA once TRBJ1-1 TRBV6-1 CASSEVRSNTEAFF TGTGCCAGCAGTGAAGTGAGGTCGAACACTGAAGCTTTCTTT
TRBD1 NA TRBJ1-1 TRBV6-1 CASSEGRGRGAFF TGTGCCAGCAGTGAAGGCAGGGGGCGAGGAGCTTTCTTT
NA NA TRBJ1-6 TRBV6-5 CASSYLGRERFSPLHF TGTGCCAGCAGTTATCTAGGCAGGGAAAGGTTTTCACCCCTCCACTTT
TRBD1 NA TRBJ2-3 TRBV11-3 CASSLRTGSKDTQYF TGTGCCAGCAGCCTTCGGACAGGGAGTAAAGATACGCAGTATTTT
NA NA TRBJ1-1 TRBV7-3 CASSLSRVTEAFF TGTGCCAGCAGCTTAAGCAGGGTCACTGAAGCTTTCTTT